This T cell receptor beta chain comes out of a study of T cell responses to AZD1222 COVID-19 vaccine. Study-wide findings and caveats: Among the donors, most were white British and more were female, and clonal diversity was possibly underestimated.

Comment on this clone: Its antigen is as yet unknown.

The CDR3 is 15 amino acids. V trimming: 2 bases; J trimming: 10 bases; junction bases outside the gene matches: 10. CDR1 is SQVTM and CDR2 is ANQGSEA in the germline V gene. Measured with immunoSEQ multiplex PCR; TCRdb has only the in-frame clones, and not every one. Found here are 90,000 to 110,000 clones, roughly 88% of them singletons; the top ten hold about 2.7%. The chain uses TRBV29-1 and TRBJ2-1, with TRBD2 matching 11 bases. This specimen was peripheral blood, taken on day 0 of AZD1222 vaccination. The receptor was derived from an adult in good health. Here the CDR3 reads CSVESGLAAEGEQFF. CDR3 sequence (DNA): TGCAGCGTTGAATCGGGACTAGCGGCGGAGGGGGAGCAGTTCTTC.